The 23 T cell receptor beta chains given below trace back to one sample, sequenced in a study of blood T cell repertoires in COVID-19. Clones were sequenced by immunoSEQ multiplex PCR, and TCRdb holds only the in-frame ones, with some missing. This sample has some 270,000 clones, with more than 75% found just once. The sequenced sample consisted of peripheral blood. The receptors here all came from a woman aged 55-69 years who had recovered from COVID-19.

Written as DNA, the CDR3 is TGTGCCAGCAGCTCCTTAGGGGGAGACACCGGGGAGCTGTTTTTT. Translating gives CASSSLGGDTGELFF. V and J are TRBV7-2 and TRBJ2-2; the D gene is possibly TRBD1 (6 bases). The CDR3 is made up of 15 amino acids. Germline V gene data show CDR1 as SGHTA and CDR2 as FQGNSA. The germline V and J ends were trimmed by 4 bases and 3 bases, with 12 bases remaining between them.

This chain uses TRBV3-1 (or the pseudogene TRBV3-2) with TRBJ2-1; 12 bases fit TRBD2. With 3 bases clipped from V and 4 bases from J, the junction kept 7 bases outside the gene matches. The CDR3 is 17 residues long. Germline CDR1 is LGHDT and CDR2 is YNNKEL (reference sequence). CDR3 protein: CASSHSSGGAWYNEQFF. The DNA of the CDR3 is TGTGCCAGCAGCCATTCTAGCGGGGGGGCTTGGTACAATGAGCAGTTCTTC.

The genes are TRBV5-1 and TRBJ2-7; the D gene is possibly TRBD1 (5 bases). Germline V gene sequence: CDR1 SGHRS, CDR2 YFSETQ. The V end lost 0 bases, the J end lost 5 bases, and 12 bases lay between the germline ends. The CDR3 consists of 14 residues. In DNA form, the CDR3 reads TGCGCCAGCAGCTTGGGTCCAGGGTCCCACGAGCAGTACTTC. Translating it yields CASSLGPGSHEQYF.

The V and J genes are TRBV4-3 and TRBJ2-1, with D maybe TRBD1 (6 bases). Trimming cost V 4 bases and J 5 bases, with 18 bases left between them. The CDR3 length is 16 residues. In germline, CDR1 is LGHNA, CDR2 YSLEER. CDR3 residues: CASSRIRGSEDNEQFF. In DNA, the CDR3 is TGCGCCAGCAGCCGGATTAGGGGGAGCGAGGACAATGAGCAGTTCTTC.

The chain is built from TRBV27 and TRBJ1-5; tentative D call: TRBD1 (5 bases). CDR1 is MNHEY and CDR2 is SMNVEV in the germline V gene (reference sequence). V was pared by 2 bases and J by 2 bases, with 10 bases between. The CDR3 runs 15 residues. The CDR3 region is CASSLVLGGNQPQHF. Here the CDR3 DNA reads TGTGCCAGCAGTTTAGTTCTAGGGGGCAATCAGCCCCAGCATTTT.

The rearrangement uses TRBV7-9 and TRBJ1-5; D might be TRBD1 (6 bases). The CDR3 length is 13 residues. Trimming removed 5 bases at V and 4 bases at J, with 9 bases between. Per the germline V gene, CDR1 is SEHNR and CDR2 is FQNEAQ (reference sequence). The DNA for the CDR3 is TGTGCCAGCAGCCAAACAGGGAATCAGCCCCAGCATTTT. It yields the protein CASSQTGNQPQHF.

The V call is TRBV28, the J call TRBJ1-2, with D perhaps matching TRBD1 (6 bases). The CDR3 length is 13 residues. CDR1 and CDR2 from the germline V gene are MDHEN and SYDVKM. Trimming stripped 6 bases from V and 7 bases from J, with 15 bases between. CDR3 sequence (DNA): TGTGCCAGCAGCTCCCAGGGGTTCTCTGGCTACACCTTC. Translating it yields CASSSQGFSGYTF.

The chain combines TRBV5-6 with TRBJ1-2; D remains unclear. This CDR3 region has 13 residues. Trimming shortened V by 2 bases and J by 5 bases, and 10 bases separated the two germline ends. Germline assignment: CDR1 SGHDT and CDR2 YYEEEE. CDR3 DNA: TGTGCCAGCAGCTTCCCGCAGGTGTATGGCTACACCTTC. As protein: CASSFPQVYGYTF.

The chain employs TRBV28 and TRBJ1-5, with TRBD1 matching over 9 bases. This CDR3 region has 16 residues. The V gene end was trimmed by 5 bases and the J gene end by 6 bases; junction bases not matched to a gene: 11. Germline V gene lookup returns CDR1 MDHEN and CDR2 SYDVKM. For the CDR3, the DNA is TGTGCCAGCAGTCGTGGGACAGGGATATCGGGTCAGCCCCAGCATTTT. It specifies CASSRGTGISGQPQHF.

This rearrangement joins TRBV7-3 to TRBJ2-2; perhaps TRBD1 as D (6 bases). The CDR3 loop spans 15 amino acids. Germline V gives CDR1 SGHTA, CDR2 FQGTGA. Trimming stripped 2 bases from V and 4 bases from J, with 11 bases between. The CDR3 region is CASSLGQGSTGELFF. As DNA, the CDR3 is TGTGCCAGCAGCTTAGGCCAGGGGAGCACCGGGGAGCTGTTTTTT.

This chain connects TRBV28 to TRBJ1-5; possible D gene TRBD1, 5 bases. The CDR3 has 18 residues. The V and J ends lost 2 bases and 0 bases respectively, with 17 bases between them. Germline lookup yields CDR1 MDHEN and CDR2 SYDVKM. CDR3 DNA sequence: TGTGCCAGCAGTTTACATAGTTTCATGGACAATAGCAATCAGCCCCAGCATTTT. It specifies CASSLHSFMDNSNQPQHF.

This chain joins TRBV11-2 and TRBJ1-2; 8 positions agree with TRBD1. V lost 5 bases and J lost 3; bases outside the gene matches: 17. CDR3 length equals 18 residues. The germline V gene has CDR1 SGHAT and CDR2 FQNNGV. Here the CDR3 reads CASSRGVGGRGLYYGYTF. CDR3 coding DNA: TGTGCCAGCAGCAGAGGGGTTGGTGGCAGGGGGCTTTACTATGGCTACACCTTC.

V usage is TRBV6-6 and J usage is TRBJ2-7, with D possibly being TRBD1 (6 bases). The V and J ends lost 10 bases and 6 bases respectively, with 16 bases between them. Per the germline V gene, CDR1 is MNHNY and CDR2 is SVGAGI (reference sequence). CDR3 size: 12 residues. CDR3 residues: CATSSDRFEQYF. Here the CDR3 DNA reads TGTGCCACCTCTTCTGACAGGTTCGAGCAGTACTTC.

This clone was seen only once. The chain employs TRBV28 and TRBJ1-2; TRBD1 agrees at 9 bases. Germline loops: CDR1 MDHEN, CDR2 SYDVKM. The CDR3 extends over 15 amino acids. With V trimmed by 6 bases and J by 1 base, 6 bases remained unmatched. The CDR3 spells CASRHRDRVNYGYTF. The CDR3 bases are TGTGCCAGCAGGCACAGGGACAGGGTTAACTATGGCTACACCTTC.

The V gene is TRBV28, the J gene TRBJ2-1; 8 nucleotides agree with TRBD1. V lost 2 bases, J lost 4 bases, and 7 bases stayed unmatched. Per germline, CDR1 MDHEN and CDR2 SYDVKM. This CDR3 is 16 amino acids long. The DNA of the CDR3 is TGTGCCAGCAGTTTACTTGGGACAGGACCTTACAATGAGCAGTTCTTC. This gives the protein CASSLLGTGPYNEQFF.

The chain combines TRBV7-3 with TRBJ2-1; 8 nucleotides align to TRBD1. The CDR3 is 16 amino acids. CDR1 is SGHTA and CDR2 is FQGTGA in the germline V gene. The V gene end was trimmed by 5 bases and the J gene end by 8 bases; junction bases not matched to a gene: 14. CDR3 sequence (DNA): TGTGCCAGCAGCCCGTGGACAGGGAGAAGTTCCGATGAGCAGTTCTTC. Translated: CASSPWTGRSSDEQFF. Combining the CDR3 with reference TRBV7-3 and TRBJ2-1 gives the whole variable domain GAGVSQTPSNKVTEKGKYVELRCDPISGHTALYWYRQSLGQGPEFLIYFQGTGAADDSGLPNDRFFAVRPEGSVSTLKIQRTERGDSAVYLCASSPWTGRSSDEQFFGPGTRLTVL.

The rearrangement links TRBV6-1 to TRBJ2-3; 9 bases map to TRBD2. This CDR3 is built from 16 residues. CDR1 MNHNS and CDR2 SASEGT come from the germline V gene. The V and J ends lost 3 bases and 4 bases, in that order; junction bases with no gene match: 8. The CDR3 loop reads CASSERGLASSDTQYF. For the CDR3, the DNA is TGTGCCAGCAGTGAGAGGGGACTAGCTTCATCAGATACGCAGTATTTT.

The chain has TRBV4-3 and TRBJ2-5, with D possibly being TRBD2 (6 bases). The CDR3 runs 15 residues. The V and J ends lost 0 bases and 1 base respectively, with 9 bases between them. Germline assignment: CDR1 LGHNA and CDR2 YSLEER. Here the CDR3 reads CASSQDPGSQETQYF. CDR3 DNA: TGCGCCAGCAGCCAAGATCCCGGGAGCCAAGAGACCCAGTACTTC.

This chain connects TRBV19 to TRBJ2-7; D is perhaps TRBD2 (5 bases). V gave up 3 bases and J gave up 3 bases, with 9 bases separating them. CDR3 length: 13 residues. The germline V gene encodes CDR1 LNHDA and CDR2 SQIVND (reference sequence). The CDR3 sequence is CASSIDGVYEQYF. The CDR3 DNA reads as TGTGCCAGTAGTATTGACGGGGTCTACGAGCAGTACTTC.

V gene TRBV7-3 combines with J gene TRBJ2-6, with D uncertain. V lost 4 bases and J 3 bases, leaving 4 bases between the germline ends. This CDR3 region has 13 residues. Germline CDR1 SGHTA, CDR2 FQGTGA. Here the CDR3 reads CASSWSGANVLTF. As DNA, the CDR3 is TGTGCCAGCAGCTGGAGTGGGGCCAACGTCCTGACTTTC.

V is TRBV18 and J is TRBJ2-3, with D perhaps matching TRBD2 (6 bases). The germline CDR1 and CDR2 sequences are KGHSH and LQKENI. The CDR3 extends over 13 amino acids. The V end was cut by 7 bases, the J end by 3 bases, with 11 bases between. The CDR3 loop reads CASLGTSTDTQYF. The CDR3 DNA is TGTGCCAGCTTAGGGACTTCTACAGATACGCAGTATTTT. Together with reference TRBV18 and TRBJ2-3, the CDR3 gives the full variable domain: NAGVMQNPRHLVRRRGQEARLRCSPMKGHSHVYWYRQLPEEGLKFMVYLQKENIIDESGMPKERFSAEFPKEGPSILRIQQVVRGDSAAYFCASLGTSTDTQYFGPGTRLTVL.

The chain has TRBV9 and TRBJ2-6; possibly TRBD1 for D (6 bases). CDR3 length equals 14 residues. Trimming stripped 2 bases from V and 8 bases from J, with 11 bases between. The germline gives CDR1 SGDLS, CDR2 YYNGEE. The CDR3 is CASSVQGSSNVLTF. The CDR3 nucleotides are TGTGCCAGCAGCGTTCAGGGGTCCTCCAACGTCCTGACTTTC.

The chain uses TRBV10-2 and TRBJ2-2; D unclear. The CDR3 sequence is 13 residues long. Germline assignment: CDR1 WSHSY and CDR2 SAAADI. Trimming took 7 bases from V and 0 from J, leaving 6 bases between them. The CDR3 sequence is CASTPSNTGELFF. The CDR3 bases are TGCGCCAGCACCCCGTCGAACACCGGGGAGCTGTTTTTT.